This record covers a single T cell receptor (beta chain). The data belong to a study of control samples from healthy donors and cancer patients. V lost 2 bases, J lost 6 bases, and 8 bases lay in between. CDR3 size: 13 residues. Using immunoSEQ multiplex PCR, the repertoire was profiled, and TCRdb retains in-frame clones only, with some absent. The data contain some 120,000 clones, 85% to 95% of them seen just once; the ten biggest clones take up 1.7%. The sample consisted of PBMCs. The clonotype comes from a man in his fifties with head and neck cancer. The chain is built from TRBV12-3 or TRBV12-4 and TRBJ1-5; TRBD1 might be the D (5 bases). The CDR3 spells CASSLRGGQPQHF. CDR3 sequence (DNA): TGTGCCAGCAGTTTAAGGGGAGGTCAGCCCCAGCATTTT.